This T cell receptor beta chain was sequenced in a study of OX40 agonist ivuxolimab in advanced cancers. CDR1 is MNHEY, CDR2 SMNVEV, per germline (reference sequence). The CDR3 sequence is 14 residues long. V was trimmed by 4 bases and J by 0 bases, leaving 6 bases between them. Here immunoSEQ multiplex PCR was the method, and the copy in TCRdb shows in-frame clones only, minus some. This table holds 60,000 or so clones, around 87% found once. The chain recombines TRBV27 with TRBJ2-2; D unclear. Sequencing used CD4+ or CD8+ T cells sorted from blood, obtained in a trial of the OX40 agonist ivuxolimab. The clonotype originates from an adult with an advanced solid tumor such as melanoma, head and neck, liver or kidney cancer. CDR3 amino acids: CASSYSANTGELFF. As DNA, the CDR3 is TGTGCCAGCAGTTACAGCGCGAACACCGGGGAGCTGTTTTTT.